Each of the 23 T cell receptor beta chains below was sequenced from the same sample in a study of blood T cell repertoires in COVID-19. Clones were read by immunoSEQ multiplex PCR, and TCRdb kept only the in-frame ones, dropping some. The data contain about 180,000 clones, around 83% of them singletons. Sequencing input: peripheral blood. These TCRs come from a woman aged 70-85 years with COVID-19, enrolled during active disease.

The chain uses TRBV7-2 and TRBJ2-3; a possible D gene is TRBD1 (6 bases). The CDR3 sequence is 15 residues long. Germline assignment: CDR1 SGHTA and CDR2 FQGNSA. Trimming removed 3 bases from V and 0 bases from J, with 10 bases in between. As DNA, the CDR3 is TGTGCCAGCAGCTTCGGGACACCAAGCACAGATACGCAGTATTTT. It yields the protein CASSFGTPSTDTQYF.

This clone appeared once. Other DNA sequences in the sample encode the same CDR3. V usage is TRBV28 and J usage is TRBJ2-3; TRBD1 aligns across 8 bases. Germline V gene lookup returns CDR1 MDHEN and CDR2 SYDVKM. J gave up 1 base and V 6 bases, and 3 bases lay outside the gene matches. The CDR3 length is 14 residues. The DNA of the CDR3 is TGTGCCAGCAGCCCGACAGGGGGCACAGATACGCAGTATTTT. Amino acids: CASSPTGGTDTQYF. Full variable domain (missing parts from reference TRBV28 and TRBJ2-3): DVKVTQSSRYLVKRTGEKVFLECVQDMDHENMFWYRQDPGLGLRLIYFSYDVKMKEKGDIPEGYSVSREKKERFSLILESASTNQTSMYLCASSPTGGTDTQYFGPGTRLTVL.

V is TRBV12-3 or TRBV12-4 and J is TRBJ2-3; the D gene is possibly TRBD1 (5 bases). Trimming left V 7 bases short and J 6 bases short, with 8 bases between. The length of the CDR3 is 11 residues. DNA for the CDR3: TGTGCCAGCACCCACAGGGATACGCAGTATTTT. Its protein product is CASTHRDTQYF.

The V and J genes are TRBV9 and TRBJ2-3; 12 bases line up with TRBD2. Trimming cost V 2 bases and J 6 bases; bases outside gene matches: 4. The CDR3 extends over 15 amino acids. Germline CDR1 reads SGDLS; CDR2 reads YYNGEE. Here the CDR3 DNA reads TGTGCCAGCAGCGTTACTAGCGGGAGGAGGGATACGCAGTATTTT. Its protein product is CASSVTSGRRDTQYF.

V usage is TRBV19 and J usage is TRBJ2-5; 13 nucleotides align to TRBD2. CDR1 is LNHDA and CDR2 is SQIVND in the germline V gene (reference sequence). CDR3 length: 17 residues. The junction had 13 bases not matched to a gene; V was cut back by 8 bases and J by 4 bases. The CDR3 loop reads CASGATSGRTAGETQYF. DNA of the CDR3: TGTGCCAGTGGGGCGACTAGCGGGAGGACCGCCGGAGAGACCCAGTACTTC.

The chain uses TRBV6-2 or TRBV6-3 and TRBJ2-1, with D possibly being TRBD2 (5 bases). The V end was cut by 0 bases, the J end by 2 bases, with 20 bases between. The CDR3 spans 19 residues. The germline CDR1 and CDR2 sequences are MNHEY and SVGEGT. The CDR3 DNA is TGTGCCAGCAGTTACTCTATCCTAGCCCCTTTGGGTACCTACAATGAGCAGTTCTTC. It encodes CASSYSILAPLGTYNEQFF.

This rearrangement joins TRBV18 to TRBJ2-1; no clear D gene. This CDR3 comprises 15 residues. V was trimmed by 3 bases and J by 0 bases, leaving 9 bases between them. Germline-derived CDR1 and CDR2 are KGHSH and LQKENI. In DNA form, the CDR3 reads TGTGCCAGCTCACCCTCACAGATCTCCTACAATGAGCAGTTCTTC. It encodes CASSPSQISYNEQFF.

The rearrangement uses TRBV28 and TRBJ2-1; 9 bases map to TRBD2. Germline assignment: CDR1 MDHEN and CDR2 SYDVKM. V dropped 4 bases and J dropped 13; count of bases not matched to a gene: 14. The CDR3 sequence is 15 residues long. The CDR3 spells CASSSLTGGGAPQFF. The CDR3 bases are TGTGCCAGCAGTTCCTTAACTGGCGGGGGGGCCCCCCAGTTCTTC.

The V call is TRBV9, the J call TRBJ2-1, with 8 bases fitting TRBD2. V lost 1 base to trimming and J lost 4 bases; unmatched junction nucleotides: 4. CDR3 size: 15 residues. The germline gives CDR1 SGDLS, CDR2 YYNGEE. CDR3 bases: TGTGCCAGCAGCGTAATAAGCGGGAGTTACAATGAGCAGTTCTTC. It translates to CASSVISGSYNEQFF.

The genes are TRBV2 and TRBJ1-1, with 8 positions matching TRBD1. The V gene end was trimmed by 4 bases and the J gene end by 7 bases; junction bases not matched to a gene: 8. Germline CDR1 SNHLY, CDR2 FYNNEI. The CDR3 is made up of 14 amino acids. Here the CDR3 DNA reads TGTGCCAGCAGTGCGAATCAACAGGGGGTTGAAGCTTTCTTT. Its protein is CASSANQQGVEAFF.

V is TRBV10-3 and J is TRBJ2-3, with 14 positions matching TRBD2. CDR3 length equals 16 residues. J lost 6 bases, V lost 6 bases, and 8 bases had no gene match. Germline CDR1 reads ENHRY; CDR2 reads SYGVKD. This CDR3 reads CAIRPGLAGVRDTQYF. The CDR3 region has the DNA TGTGCCATCAGACCGGGACTAGCGGGAGTGAGGGATACGCAGTATTTT.

The genes are TRBV28 and TRBJ1-4; D remains ambiguous. Germline CDR1 is MDHEN and CDR2 is SYDVKM. The CDR3 extends over 15 amino acids. With 1 base removed from V and 10 bases from J, the gap between germline ends came to 16 bases. CDR3 sequence: CASSLSLSATVKLFF. Written as DNA, the CDR3 is TGTGCCAGCAGTTTATCCCTAAGCGCGACGGTAAAACTGTTTTTT.

This chain joins TRBV7-9 and TRBJ1-1, with 9 bases matching TRBD1. Germline CDR1 SEHNR, CDR2 FQNEAQ (reference sequence). Trimming removed 6 bases from V and 7 bases from J; junction bases left unmatched: 3. The CDR3 is made up of 12 amino acids. The CDR3 DNA reads TGTGCCAGCAGGGACAGGGGTGGTGAAGCTTTCTTT. This gives the protein CASRDRGGEAFF.

The CDR3 nucleotides are TGTGCCAGCAGCCGTAGGACAGAGAGAAGAAGTCATAATGAGCAGTTCTTC. Translating gives CASSRRTERRSHNEQFF. V and J are TRBV5-6 and TRBJ2-1; TRBD1 is a possible D gene (6 bases). Germline-derived CDR1 and CDR2 are SGHDT and YYEEEE. V was trimmed by 4 bases and J by 7 bases, leaving 24 bases between them. The CDR3 is made up of 17 amino acids. Filled out from reference TRBV5-6 and TRBJ2-1, the complete variable domain reads DAGVTQSPTHLIKTRGQQVTLRCSPKSGHDTVSWYQQALGQGPQFIFQYYEEEERQRGNFPDRFSGHQFPNYSSELNVNALLLGDSALYLCASSRRTERRSHNEQFFGPGTRLTVL.

Concerning this clone itself: Within the sample, other DNA sequences also encode this same CDR3. The chain links TRBV7-2 to TRBJ1-5; 8 positions match TRBD1. Germline-derived CDR1 and CDR2 are SGHTA and FQGNSA. The CDR3 length is 14 residues. Germline trimming cut 5 bases from V and 7 bases from J; bases unmatched to any gene: 7. The CDR3: CASSLRGLGQPQHF. As DNA, the CDR3 is TGTGCCAGCAGCCTCAGGGGGCTGGGACAGCCCCAGCATTTT.

The chain employs TRBV20-1 and TRBJ1-6; D is unclear. The CDR3 is 11 amino acids. Trimming took 1 base from V and 16 from J, leaving 11 bases between them. The V gene's germline CDR1 is DFQATT and CDR2 SNEGSKA (reference sequence). The CDR3, as DNA: TGCAGTGCTAGAGGGCCCGAGGGACTCCACTTT. It yields the protein CSARGPEGLHF.

The CDR3 loop reads CASSPLLAGGSDTQYF. DNA of the CDR3: TGTGCCAGCAGTCCCCTACTAGCGGGAGGCTCAGATACGCAGTATTTT. The V call is TRBV2, the J call TRBJ2-3, with TRBD2 matching over 12 bases. V gave up 5 bases and J gave up 4 bases; unmatched junction bases: 7. This CDR3 comprises 16 residues. The germline gives CDR1 SNHLY, CDR2 FYNNEI.

The rearrangement uses TRBV25-1 and TRBJ1-2; D gene uncertain. Germline values: CDR1 MGHDK, CDR2 SYGVNS. CDR3 length: 12 residues. Trimming left V 5 bases short and J 8 bases short, with 12 bases between. CDR3 region: CASSSEAFGYTF. CDR3 DNA: TGTGCCAGCAGTTCTGAAGCATTCGGCTACACCTTC.

The chain employs TRBV19 and TRBJ1-1; possible D gene TRBD1, 6 bases. The CDR3 spans 13 residues. Germline lookup yields CDR1 LNHDA and CDR2 SQIVND (reference sequence). The germline V and J ends were trimmed by 6 bases and 0 bases, with 8 bases remaining between them. CDR3 coding DNA: TGTGCCAGTAGGGGACAACTGAACACTGAAGCTTTCTTT. It translates to CASRGQLNTEAFF.

This clone appeared once. This CDR3 is CASNNRGGANSPLHF. The CDR3 nucleotides are TGTGCCAGCAACAATCGAGGGGGCGCCAATTCACCCCTCCACTTT. This chain links TRBV6-6 with TRBJ1-6; 7 nucleotides align to TRBD1. Germline-derived CDR1 and CDR2 are MNHNY and SVGAGI (reference sequence). This CDR3 has 15 residues. With V trimmed by 7 bases and J by 7 bases, 10 bases remained unmatched.

The rearrangement links TRBV18 to TRBJ1-1; no firm D call. This CDR3 is 14 amino acids long. V was shortened by 0 bases and J by 3 bases, with 8 bases between the two germline ends. CDR1 and CDR2 from the germline V gene are KGHSH and LQKENI. The CDR3 sequence: CASSPPELDTEAFF. CDR3 in DNA: TGTGCCAGCTCACCACCGGAGTTGGACACTGAAGCTTTCTTT.

A single count supports this clone. This sequence joins TRBV3-1 (or the pseudogene TRBV3-2) and TRBJ2-2; D unclear. CDR3 length: 14 residues. CDR1 is LGHDT, CDR2 YNNKEL, per germline (reference sequence). Trimming removed 0 bases at V and 5 bases at J, with 7 bases between. CDR3 sequence reads: CASSQEARTGELFF. The DNA of the CDR3 is TGTGCCAGCAGCCAAGAGGCTAGGACCGGGGAGCTGTTTTTT.

The rearrangement links TRBV9 to TRBJ2-4; the match to TRBD1 covers 7 bases. Germline loops: CDR1 SGDLS, CDR2 YYNGEE. The CDR3 spans 15 residues. V was pared by 4 bases and J by 4 bases, with 8 bases of the junction left unmatched. CDR3 loop: CASSPSGTAKNIQYF. In nucleotides, the CDR3 is TGTGCCAGCAGCCCATCCGGGACAGCTAAAAACATTCAGTACTTC.